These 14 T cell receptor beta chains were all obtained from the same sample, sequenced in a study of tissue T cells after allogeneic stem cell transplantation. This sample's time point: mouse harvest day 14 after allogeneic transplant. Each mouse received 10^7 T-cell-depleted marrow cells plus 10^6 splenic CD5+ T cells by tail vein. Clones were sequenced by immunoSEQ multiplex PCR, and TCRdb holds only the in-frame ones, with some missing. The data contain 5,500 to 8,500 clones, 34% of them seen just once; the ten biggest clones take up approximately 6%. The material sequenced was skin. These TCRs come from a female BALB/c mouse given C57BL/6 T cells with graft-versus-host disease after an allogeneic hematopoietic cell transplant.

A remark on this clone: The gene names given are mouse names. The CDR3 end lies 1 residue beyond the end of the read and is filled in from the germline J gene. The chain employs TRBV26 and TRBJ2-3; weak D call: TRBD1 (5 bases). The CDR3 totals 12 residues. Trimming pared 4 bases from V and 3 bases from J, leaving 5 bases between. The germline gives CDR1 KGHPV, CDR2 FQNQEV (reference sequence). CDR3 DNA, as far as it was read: TGTGCCAGCAGTCAGGGGGCAGAAACGCTGTAT. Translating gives CASSQGAETLY. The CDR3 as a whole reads CASSQGAETLYF.

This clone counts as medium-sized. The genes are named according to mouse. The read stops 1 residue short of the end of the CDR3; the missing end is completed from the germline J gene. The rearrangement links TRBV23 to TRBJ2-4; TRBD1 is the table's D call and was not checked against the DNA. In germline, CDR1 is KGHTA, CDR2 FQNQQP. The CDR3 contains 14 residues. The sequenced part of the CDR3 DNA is TGCTCCAGCAGTCAAAGACAGGGTCAAAACACCTTGTAC. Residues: CSSSQRQGQNTLY. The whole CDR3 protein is CSSSQRQGQNTLYF.

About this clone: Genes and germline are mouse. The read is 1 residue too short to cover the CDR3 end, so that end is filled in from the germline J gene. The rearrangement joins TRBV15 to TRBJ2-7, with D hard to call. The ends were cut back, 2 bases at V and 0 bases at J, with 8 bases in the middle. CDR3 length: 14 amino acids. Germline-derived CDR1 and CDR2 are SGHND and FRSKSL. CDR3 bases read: TGTGCCAGCAGTTTAACGGGGTCCTCCTATGAACAGTAC. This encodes CASSLTGSSYEQY. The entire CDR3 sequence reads CASSLTGSSYEQYF.

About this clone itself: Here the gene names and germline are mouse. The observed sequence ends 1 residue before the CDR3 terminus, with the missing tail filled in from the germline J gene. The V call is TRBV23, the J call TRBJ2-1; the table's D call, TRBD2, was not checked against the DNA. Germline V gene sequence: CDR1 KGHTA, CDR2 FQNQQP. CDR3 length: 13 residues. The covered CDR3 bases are TGCTCCAGCAGTCGGGACTGGGGGGCTGAGCAGTTC. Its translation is CSSSRDWGAEQF. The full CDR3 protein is CSSSRDWGAEQFF.

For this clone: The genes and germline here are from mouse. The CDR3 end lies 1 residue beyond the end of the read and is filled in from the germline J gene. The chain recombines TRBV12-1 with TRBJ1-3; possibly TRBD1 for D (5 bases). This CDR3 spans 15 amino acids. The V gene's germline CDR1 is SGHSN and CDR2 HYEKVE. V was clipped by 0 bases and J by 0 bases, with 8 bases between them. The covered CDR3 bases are TGTGCCAGCTCTCTCGAGGGGTATTCTGGAAATACGCTCTAT. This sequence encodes CASSLEGYSGNTLY. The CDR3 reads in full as CASSLEGYSGNTLYF.

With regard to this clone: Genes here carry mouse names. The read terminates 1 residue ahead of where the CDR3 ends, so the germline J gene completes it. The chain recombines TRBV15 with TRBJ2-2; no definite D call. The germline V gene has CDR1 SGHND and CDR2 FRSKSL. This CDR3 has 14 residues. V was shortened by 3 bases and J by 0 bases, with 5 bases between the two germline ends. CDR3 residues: CASSLAANTGQLYF. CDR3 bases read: TGTGCCAGCAGTTTGGCAGCAAACACCGGGCAGCTCTAC. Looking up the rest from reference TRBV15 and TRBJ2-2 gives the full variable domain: DAGVTQTPRHEVAEKGQTIILKCEPVSGHNDLFWYRQTKIQGLELLSYFRSKSLMEDGGAFKDRFKAEMLNSSFSTLKIQPTEPKDSAVYLCASSLAANTGQLYFGEGSKLTVL.

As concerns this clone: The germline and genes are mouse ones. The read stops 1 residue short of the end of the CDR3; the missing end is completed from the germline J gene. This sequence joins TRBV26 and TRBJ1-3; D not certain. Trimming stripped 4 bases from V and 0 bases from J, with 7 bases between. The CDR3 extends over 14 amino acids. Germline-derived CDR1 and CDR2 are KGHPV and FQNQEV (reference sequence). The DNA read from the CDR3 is TGTGCCAGCAGTCCGCAAAATTCTGGAAATACGCTCTAT. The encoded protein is CASSPQNSGNTLY. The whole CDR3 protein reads CASSPQNSGNTLYF.

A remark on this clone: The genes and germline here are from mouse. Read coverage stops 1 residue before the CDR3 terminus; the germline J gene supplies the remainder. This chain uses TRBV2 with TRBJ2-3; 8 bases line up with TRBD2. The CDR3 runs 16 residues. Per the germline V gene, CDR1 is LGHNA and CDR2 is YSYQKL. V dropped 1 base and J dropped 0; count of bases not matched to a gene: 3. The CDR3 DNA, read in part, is TGTGCCAGCAGCCAAGCTGGGGGGCTTAGTGCAGAAACGCTGTAT. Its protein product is CASSQAGGLSAETLY. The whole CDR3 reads CASSQAGGLSAETLYF.

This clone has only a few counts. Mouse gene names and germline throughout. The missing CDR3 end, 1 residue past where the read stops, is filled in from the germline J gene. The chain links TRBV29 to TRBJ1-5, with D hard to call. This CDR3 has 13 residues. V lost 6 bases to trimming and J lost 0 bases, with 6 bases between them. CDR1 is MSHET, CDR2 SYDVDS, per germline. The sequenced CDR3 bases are TGTGCTAGCAGCTCAAATAACAACCAGGCTCCGCTT. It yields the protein CASSSNNNQAPL. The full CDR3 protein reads CASSSNNNQAPLF. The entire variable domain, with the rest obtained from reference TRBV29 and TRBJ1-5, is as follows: DMKVTQMPRYLIKRMGENVLLECGQDMSHETMYWYRQDPGLGLQLIYISYDVDSNSEGDIPKGYRVSRKKREHFSLILDSAKTNQTSVYFCASSSNNNQAPLFGEGTRLSVL.

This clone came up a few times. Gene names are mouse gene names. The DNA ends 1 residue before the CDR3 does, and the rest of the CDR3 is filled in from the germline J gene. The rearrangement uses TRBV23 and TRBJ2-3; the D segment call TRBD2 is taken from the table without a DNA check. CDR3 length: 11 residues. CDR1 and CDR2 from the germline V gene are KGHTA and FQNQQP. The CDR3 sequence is CSSRTGETLYF. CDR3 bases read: TGCTCCAGCAGAACTGGGGAAACGCTGTAT.

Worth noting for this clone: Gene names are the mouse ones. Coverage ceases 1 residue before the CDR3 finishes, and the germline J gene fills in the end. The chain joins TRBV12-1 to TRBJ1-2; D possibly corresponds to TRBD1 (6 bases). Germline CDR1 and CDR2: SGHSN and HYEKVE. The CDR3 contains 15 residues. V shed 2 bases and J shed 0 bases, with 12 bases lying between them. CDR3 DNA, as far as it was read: TGTGCCAGCTCTCCCGGGACAAAAGCAAACTCCGACTACACC. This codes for CASSPGTKANSDYT. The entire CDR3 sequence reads CASSPGTKANSDYTF.

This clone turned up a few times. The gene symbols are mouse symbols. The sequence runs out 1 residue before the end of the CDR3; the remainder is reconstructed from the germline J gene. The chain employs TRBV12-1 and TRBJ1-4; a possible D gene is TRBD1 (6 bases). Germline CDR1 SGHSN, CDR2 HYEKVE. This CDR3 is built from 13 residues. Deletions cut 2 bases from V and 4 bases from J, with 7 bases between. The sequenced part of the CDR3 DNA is TGTGCCAGCTCTCGGACAGACAACGAAAGATTATTT. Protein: CASSRTDNERLF. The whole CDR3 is CASSRTDNERLFF.

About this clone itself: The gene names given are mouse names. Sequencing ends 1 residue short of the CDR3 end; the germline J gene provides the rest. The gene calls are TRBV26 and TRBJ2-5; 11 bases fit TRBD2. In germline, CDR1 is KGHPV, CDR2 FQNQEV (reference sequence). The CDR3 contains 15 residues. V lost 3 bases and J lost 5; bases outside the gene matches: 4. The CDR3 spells CASSLLGGRGDTQYF. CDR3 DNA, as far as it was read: TGTGCCAGCAGTCTACTGGGGGGGCGCGGAGACACCCAGTAC. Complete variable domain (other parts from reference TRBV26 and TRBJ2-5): NSKVIQTPRYLVKGQGQKAKMRCIPEKGHPVVFWYQQNKNNEFKFLINFQNQEVLQQIDMTEKRFSAECPSNSPCSLEIQSSEAGDSALYLCASSLLGGRGDTQYFGPGTRLLVL.

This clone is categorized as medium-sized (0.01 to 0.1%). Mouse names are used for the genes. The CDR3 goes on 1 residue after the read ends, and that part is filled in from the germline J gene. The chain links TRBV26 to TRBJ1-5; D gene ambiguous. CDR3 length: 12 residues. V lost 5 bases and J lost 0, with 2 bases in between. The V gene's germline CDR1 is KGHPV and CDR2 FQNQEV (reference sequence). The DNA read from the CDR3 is TGTGCCAGCAGTTATAACAACCAGGCTCCGCTT. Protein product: CASSYNNQAPL. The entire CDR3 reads CASSYNNQAPLF.